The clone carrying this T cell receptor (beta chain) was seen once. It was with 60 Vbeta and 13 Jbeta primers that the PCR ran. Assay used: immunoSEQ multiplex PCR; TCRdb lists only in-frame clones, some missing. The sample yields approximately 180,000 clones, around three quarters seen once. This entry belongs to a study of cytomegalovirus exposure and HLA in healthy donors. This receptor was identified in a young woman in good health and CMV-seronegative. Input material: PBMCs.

The chain's CDR3 is CASSLGQGSNEQFF. In DNA form, the CDR3 reads TGTGCCAGCAGCTTGGGGCAGGGGAGCAATGAGCAGTTCTTC. The gene calls are TRBV5-4 and TRBJ2-1; TRBD1 might be the D (6 bases). The CDR3 is made up of 14 amino acids. Trimming took off 0 bases at V and 6 bases at J, with 10 bases between the two ends. CDR1 and CDR2 from the germline V gene are SGHNT and YYREEE (reference sequence).